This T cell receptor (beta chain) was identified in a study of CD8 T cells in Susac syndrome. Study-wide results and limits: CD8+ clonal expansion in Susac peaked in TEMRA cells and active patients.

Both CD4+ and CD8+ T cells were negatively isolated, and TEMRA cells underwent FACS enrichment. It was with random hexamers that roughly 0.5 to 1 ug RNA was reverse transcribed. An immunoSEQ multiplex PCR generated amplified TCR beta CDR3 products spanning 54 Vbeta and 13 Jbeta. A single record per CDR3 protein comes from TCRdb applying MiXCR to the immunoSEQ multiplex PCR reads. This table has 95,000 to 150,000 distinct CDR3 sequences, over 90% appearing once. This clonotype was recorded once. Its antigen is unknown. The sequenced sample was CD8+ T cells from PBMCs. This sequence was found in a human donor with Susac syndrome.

The CDR3 loop is CSARTSRNEQFF. The CDR3 DNA is TGCAGTGCCAGGACTAGCCGCAATGAGCAGTTCTTC. V gene TRBV20-1 combines with J gene TRBJ2-1; TRBD2 aligns across 8 bases. Germline loops: CDR1 DFQATT, CDR2 SNEGSKA (reference sequence). Trimming at V came to 6 bases and at J to 6 bases, leaving 4 bases not matched to a gene. The CDR3 is made up of 12 amino acids.